This T cell receptor (beta chain) stems from a study of cytomegalovirus exposure and HLA in healthy donors (dated by TCRdb to about 2017). Regarding the study in general: An earlier analysis of 587 of the donors reported approximately 260 Gb of sequence data and around 110 million unique TCR beta sequences obtained from some 200 million T cells. Along with the approximately 650-subject first cohort, a separate validation cohort of about 110 different subjects was used. Four to six DR-DQ haplotypes were handled as single units for association and clustering, since linkage in the cohort was strong. Rather than drawing on any new phenotypic data, the later analysis identified candidate immune exposures from TCR beta sequences and the way those sequences occurred across donors. The study aimed to test whether signatures of past pathogen exposure could be identified by cataloging public T cell receptors. Donor age, sex, ethnicity and CMV serostatus were collected together with the repertoire data. In an earlier analysis of 500 to 650 of the donors, high-throughput TCR beta sequencing was used to judge whether each TCR beta V gene segment behaved as functional or pseudogenic. The study combined high-throughput TCR immunosequencing, statistical association of individual TCRs with disease status, and machine learning to predict cytomegalovirus infection status. A later genetic analysis took genome-wide SNP genotypes for about three fifths of the roughly 700 donors and used that subset as a discovery cohort. An early release that covered some 640 HLA-typed donors contained approximately 320 gigabases of sequencing data and roughly 84 million unique TCR sequences. Class I and class II HLA loci were covered by the typing at four-digit resolution. Every repertoire in the discovery cohort had been generated on one and the same sequencing platform. Typing coverage varied by locus: roughly 629-630 donors for A, B, C, DRB1 and DQB1; more than 500 for DQA1; some 610 for DPA1; 400 to 480 for DPB1. Using immunosequencing, the study profiled T cell repertoires from fewer than 850 subjects and related those repertoires to cytomegalovirus serostatus. A later analysis re-analyzed previously published TCR beta repertoires from roughly 600 donors and added high-resolution HLA genotyping to study TCR occurrence patterns. Of the 300 to 500 genotyped donors, 80% to 90% were placed in the genetic ancestry cluster associated with self-reported Caucasian donors. Among roughly 400 genotyped donors of the cohort, an average of about 240,000 unique TCR beta nucleotide sequences were sequenced per donor, roughly a sixth of them non-productive. Study-wide findings and limitations: According to a later analysis, TCR association rates differed among HLA loci, with DRB1 alleles showing the most associated TCRs and HLA-C alleles showing the fewest. Because counts were too low, 15 or so rarely observed V segments, including chromosome 9 orphons, were excluded from the earlier analysis of a few hundred of the donors. A later analysis reported that several top co-occurrence clusters appeared linked to parvovirus B19, influenza, CMV and Epstein-Barr virus. In a later analysis, some 18,000 TCR beta sequences were associated with specific HLA alleles at a false discovery rate of 0.05. According to a later analysis, most CMV-associated TCR beta chains appeared to be HLA-restricted, and the HLA associations seemed to be driven largely by CMV exposure. Assigning TCR associations to individual alleles was difficult when HLA alleles, especially DR and DQ, strongly co-occurred. Because HLA typing was missing for some donors at each locus, association tests included only the typed subset. For the cohort, immune exposure information was limited to CMV serostatus. In a later genetic analysis, a missense DCLRE1C variant was associated with V-gene and J-gene trimming of TCR beta chains, and the association was replicated in an independent cohort. In vitro tests confirmed that a few of the cytomegalovirus-associated TCR beta chains recognize cytomegalovirus antigens. An earlier analysis of around 540 of the donors showed that most TCR beta V segments appeared in productive rearrangements either about 90% or about 30% of the time, which broadly matched IMGT annotations. According to the authors, the approach could potentially be generalized to other disease states and immunological phenotypes. In both the original and validation cohorts, the classifier was reported to diagnose cytomegalovirus status with high specificity and sensitivity. A further reported finding was that TCR beta sequences accurately predicted the HLA-A and HLA-B alleles for most subjects in the first cohort. The study gave a list of about 170 TCR beta chains associated with cytomegalovirus. Linkage disequilibrium might explain the correlated functional status among segregating V segments, but an unknown experimental factor could not be excluded. The cohort was sequenced for TCR beta chains only, and without alpha or paired-chain data the features that could be detected were limited. While some public TCRs were present in many individuals, most TCR sequences turned up only very rarely across donors. According to a later genetic analysis, donors in an Asian-associated ancestry cluster had fewer N-insertions in productive TCRs than the approximately 630-donor mean. Presence/absence analyses assumed roughly uniform sequencing depth across donors, an assumption that may not hold. Compared with equally common non-associated chains, HLA-associated TCR beta chains in a later analysis were more clonally expanded and had lower generation probabilities. A cluster of highly shared sequence variants was judged likely to be a technical artifact of the sequencing pipeline. Because the 87-base-pair reads could not distinguish some IMGT-functional V segments, including TRBV6-2 and TRBV6-3, those segments were excluded.

The cohort comprised fewer than 700 healthy bone marrow donors. All cohort members were sampled while nominally healthy, although unrecorded immune exposures were likely present. The donor tested CMV seronegative, placing the donor among the 300 to 400 seronegative members of the cohort. Every donor gave a peripheral blood sample, and the peripheral blood mononuclear cells from that sample were used for TCR beta sequencing. Genomic DNA was extracted from the blood cell samples with the Qiagen DNeasy Blood Extraction Kit. From its cysteine to its phenylalanine, the CDR3 spans 15 amino acids. Just the 45-base CDR3 DNA is kept, in frame starting at base 1. Note on this clone: Its antigen is currently not known.

Libraries were built with the immunoSEQ multiplex PCR assay. For the multiplex PCR, a mixture combining 60 forward primers for TCR Vbeta segments and 13 reverse primers for TCR Jbeta segments was used. A multiplex PCR assay on genomic DNA amplified the CDR3 region of rearranged TCR beta genes. Amplified TCR beta libraries were sequenced as 87-base-pair reads on the Illumina HiSeq System. Regarding the original processing steps: A later analysis tallied 75 million to 95 million unique TCR beta chains across the 610 or so repertoires, and about 10 million of those chains were shared by two or more donors. A nearest-neighbor algorithm error-corrected the raw reads and collapsed the reads into unique sequences, merging closely related sequences to remove PCR and sequencing errors. V, D and J gene segments were assigned by aligning CDR3 sequences to IMGT reference sequences. For a sequence to be retained, a match of at least six nucleotides to both a V gene segment and a J gene segment was required. Rearrangements were called productive when the CDR3 lacked stop codons and stayed in frame with V and J; all others were non-productive. CDR3 was defined according to IMGT convention as the region running from the second conserved V-encoded cysteine to the conserved J-encoded phenylalanine. The earlier analysis of 587 of the donors excluded sequences that lacked an unambiguous match to a single V gene segment. In an earlier analysis of 450 to 700 of the donors, V segments were called functional above 56.7% productive rearrangements and were called segregating when the between-donor standard deviation exceeded 5%. A statistical classification framework was built for diagnosing cytomegalovirus status from the catalog of TCR beta chain sequences. A later analysis assigned V and J genes by comparing TCR nucleotide sequences with IMGT/GENE-DB human TR gene sequences. A later analysis assigned CDR3 sequences and most-parsimonious VDJ recombination scenarios with the TCRdist pipeline. In a later analysis, every TCR beta chain was defined by the combination of its CDR3 amino acid sequence and its V-gene family, and reads without a unique V-gene family were dropped. As a way to deal with suspected cross-contamination and a sequencing artifact, a later analysis dropped 450 to 600 nucleotide sequences that were highly shared and had low generation probability. A later analysis calculated a clonal expansion index for each public chain from normalized within-repertoire ranks of inferred template counts. Generation probabilities in a later analysis came from a VDJ recombination model fitted to out-of-frame rearrangements, and those results were checked against IGoR. In a later analysis, hypergeometric tests were used to score TCR-TCR, TCR-HLA and TCR-CMV co-occurrence, with a repertoire-size bias correction applied to TCR pairs. To estimate false discovery rates, a later analysis permuted the HLA or CMV assignments 20 times. A later analysis grouped co-occurring TCRs with DBSCAN, adding TCRdist sequence similarity when clustering within HLA-allele-positive subsets. Co-occurrence clustering excluded repertoires with fewer than 30,000 or more than 120,000 public chains, plus five with anomalous nucleotide sharing. Drawn from immuneACCESS, this table holds only the in-frame rearrangements with V and J called that TCRdb kept. Clones are partly lost; checked studies trace under half to an unresolved V gene and leave the rest unexplained. V, J and clone size are taken as reported in that table, and D and trimming were inferred from the DNA itself. The sample table includes approximately 120,000 clones. The ten largest account for around 2.9% of the sample.

The receptor comes from a man under 40 in good health and CMV-seronegative. This chain is built from TRBV12-1 and TRBJ1-2; TRBD1 is taken as the D call from the table, unchecked against the DNA. TRBV12-1 is a pseudogene. Source material: PBMCs. The sequenced DNA is TGTGCCAGCAGCTTTGCCCGGGACATCGTCTATGGCTACACCTTC. Its protein reads: CASSFARDIVYGYTF.